The 26 T cell receptor beta chains presented below share a single source sample, sequenced in a study of blood T cell repertoires in COVID-19. The protocol was immunoSEQ multiplex PCR, while the TCRdb copy is restricted to in-frame clones and leaves out a portion. The repertoire holds under 400,000 clones, approximately 90% seen once, with around 4% in the top ten. The sample was peripheral blood. The receptor set was obtained from a woman between 55 and 75 years old with COVID-19, enrolled during active disease.

In its sample, this clone was seen a few times. The chain combines TRBV10-3 with TRBJ2-7; 11 nucleotides agree with TRBD2. V shed 5 bases, J shed 3 bases, and the junction held 3 bases outside the gene matches. Per the germline V gene, CDR1 is ENHRY and CDR2 is SYGVKD. The CDR3 runs to 14 residues. This CDR3 reads CAISTGTSGYEQYF. As DNA, the CDR3 is TGTGCCATCAGTACCGGGACTAGCGGCTACGAGCAGTACTTC.

V is TRBV6-5 and J is TRBJ1-2; 7 bases line up with TRBD1. Unmatched junction bases numbered 7, after V lost 2 bases and J lost 1 base. The CDR3 sequence is 16 residues long. Looked up from germline, CDR1 is MNHEY and CDR2 is SVGAGI. The CDR3 DNA reads as TGTGCCAGCAGTTACGAGGGGGCCCCCTTTAACTATGGCTACACCTTC. Translation gives CASSYEGAPFNYGYTF.

This chain uses TRBV5-6 with TRBJ1-6; 12 nucleotides match TRBD1. The V gene's germline CDR1 is SGHDT and CDR2 YYEEEE. The V and J ends lost 4 bases and 7 bases, in that order; junction bases with no gene match: 6. CDR3 length: 16 amino acids. CDR3 coding DNA: TGTGCCAGCAGCACGGGACAGGGGGCGTTGAATTCACCCCTCCACTTT. As protein: CASSTGQGALNSPLHF.

The chain joins TRBV9 to TRBJ1-2; no definite D call. Germline values: CDR1 SGDLS, CDR2 YYNGEE. Trimming cost V 0 bases and J 4 bases, with 13 bases left between them. The length of the CDR3 is 15 residues. In nucleotides, the CDR3 is TGTGCCAGCAGCGTAGGCTCCACAGTCCCCTATGGCTACACCTTC. It yields the protein CASSVGSTVPYGYTF.

The chain has TRBV19 and TRBJ2-1, with 7 bases matching TRBD2. The V and J ends lost 6 bases and 8 bases, in that order; junction bases with no gene match: 13. Per the germline V gene, CDR1 is LNHDA and CDR2 is SQIVND (reference sequence). The length of the CDR3 is 15 residues. CDR3 region: CASSRASGVVDEQFF. The CDR3 region has the DNA TGTGCCAGTAGCCGGGCGAGCGGGGTTGTAGATGAGCAGTTCTTC.

The J gene is TRBJ2-3, the V gene TRBV11-3; 13 bases match TRBD2. J was trimmed by 6 bases and V by 5 bases; bases with no gene match: 5. The CDR3 totals 15 residues. Germline V gene data show CDR1 as SGHNT and CDR2 as YENEEA. The CDR3 here is CASSAGTSGADTQYF. CDR3 nucleotides: TGTGCCAGCAGCGCCGGGACTAGCGGGGCCGATACGCAGTATTTT. The variable domain in full, completed from reference TRBV11-3 and TRBJ2-3, reads EAGVVQSPRYKIIEKKQPVAFWCNPISGHNTLYWYLQNLGQGPELLIRYENEEAVDDSQLPKDRFSAERLKGVDSTLKIQPAELGDSAVYLCASSAGTSGADTQYFGPGTRLTVL.

The V call is TRBV19, the J call TRBJ1-5, with D hard to call. The ends were cut back, 3 bases at V and 7 bases at J, with 10 bases in the middle. This CDR3 region has 13 residues. The germline V gene has CDR1 LNHDA and CDR2 SQIVND (reference sequence). The CDR3 DNA reads as TGTGCCAGTAGTATGGATTGGCGGCAGCCCCAGCATTTT. Translating it yields CASSMDWRQPQHF.

The rearrangement links TRBV7-3 to TRBJ2-3; 13 bases align to TRBD2. The CDR3 spans 18 residues. Looked up from germline, CDR1 is SGHTA and CDR2 is FQGTGA. Losses at the gene ends were 0 bases for V and 2 bases for J; bases not matched to a gene: 5. CDR3: CASSLTWTSGGYTDTQYF. CDR3 nucleotide sequence: TGTGCCAGCAGCTTAACGTGGACTAGCGGGGGATACACAGATACGCAGTATTTT.

J is TRBJ1-1 and V is TRBV28; D perhaps matches TRBD1 (6 bases). V was trimmed by 10 bases and J by 3 bases, leaving 15 bases between them. The CDR3 extends over 13 amino acids. Germline CDR1 is MDHEN and CDR2 is SYDVKM. The CDR3 protein is CAIRSQGYTEAFF. DNA for the CDR3: TGTGCCATCCGCTCACAGGGATACACTGAAGCTTTCTTT.

CDR3 sequence reads: CATSPNYGYTF. In DNA, the CDR3 is TGTGCCACCAGCCCGAACTATGGCTACACCTTC. The rearrangement links TRBV15 to TRBJ1-2; D ambiguous. V was trimmed by 5 bases and J by 2 bases, leaving 3 bases between them. CDR3 length: 11 amino acids. From germline, CDR1 is LNHNV and CDR2 YYDKDF (reference sequence).

The V and J genes are TRBV7-9 and TRBJ2-2; D possibly corresponds to TRBD2 (6 bases). CDR3 length: 15 amino acids. Trimming cost V 5 bases and J 2 bases, with 12 bases left between them. The germline CDR1 and CDR2 sequences are SEHNR and FQNEAQ (reference sequence). This CDR3 is CASSRLGGNTGELFF. The CDR3 nucleotides are TGTGCCAGCAGCCGACTGGGGGGTAACACCGGGGAGCTGTTTTTT. The full variable domain, rest sourced from reference TRBV7-9 and TRBJ2-2, is DTGVSQNPRHKITKRGQNVTFRCDPISEHNRLYWYRQTLGQGPEFLTYFQNEAQLEKSRLLSDRFSAERPKGSFSTLEIQRTEQGDSAMYLCASSRLGGNTGELFFGEGSRLTVL.

This clone occurred once. This sequence joins TRBV6-5 and TRBJ1-1; D unclear. The CDR3 spans 15 residues. The germline CDR1 and CDR2 sequences are MNHEY and SVGAGI. Trimming removed 0 bases at V and 3 bases at J, with 11 bases between. The CDR3 is CASSYSAVMYTEAFF. DNA of the CDR3: TGTGCCAGCAGTTACTCCGCAGTAATGTACACTGAAGCTTTCTTT.

V and J are TRBV12-3 or TRBV12-4 and TRBJ1-2; TRBD1 is a possible D gene (6 bases). Deletions cut 4 bases from V and 4 bases from J, with 10 bases between. This CDR3 is 13 amino acids long. CDR3 in amino acids: CASSWDITYGYTF. The CDR3 nucleotides are TGTGCCAGCAGTTGGGACATAACCTATGGCTACACCTTC.

This clone was found a few times. The chain is built from TRBV5-6 and TRBJ1-1, with D perhaps TRBD1 (5 bases). The CDR3 has 13 amino acids. CDR1 is SGHDT, CDR2 YYEEEE, per germline. The V and J ends lost 1 base and 1 base respectively, with 5 bases between them. In nucleotides, the CDR3 is TGTGCCAGCAGCTTGACAGGGAACACTGAAGCTTTCTTT. It specifies CASSLTGNTEAFF.

CDR3 sequence: CASNRDSNSPLHF. The DNA of the CDR3 is TGTGCCAGCAACCGGGACAGTAATTCACCCCTCCACTTT. This chain connects TRBV2 to TRBJ1-6; 7 positions match TRBD1. Trimming removed 7 bases from V and 6 bases from J; junction bases left unmatched: 3. This CDR3 contains 13 residues. Per the germline V gene, CDR1 is SNHLY and CDR2 is FYNNEI.

The chain has TRBV5-8 and TRBJ2-2, with D tentatively TRBD1 (5 bases). This CDR3 comprises 15 residues. Trimming pared 4 bases from V and 2 bases from J, leaving 12 bases between. Per the germline V gene, CDR1 is SGHTS and CDR2 is YDEGEE. CDR3 loop: CASSNRGGNTGELFF. As DNA, the CDR3 is TGTGCCAGCAGCAATAGGGGTGGAAACACCGGGGAGCTGTTTTTT.

CDR3 loop: CASREGQGLYNEQFF. The CDR3 coding sequence is TGTGCCAGCAGGGAGGGACAGGGCCTTTACAATGAGCAGTTCTTC. The rearrangement joins TRBV6-5 to TRBJ2-1; 9 bases fit TRBD1. V shed 6 bases, J shed 4 bases, and the junction held 7 bases outside the gene matches. This CDR3 contains 15 residues. The germline V gene encodes CDR1 MNHEY and CDR2 SVGAGI.

The chain employs TRBV3-1 (or the pseudogene TRBV3-2) and TRBJ2-5; D may be TRBD1 (5 bases). The CDR3 totals 17 residues. Per the germline V gene, CDR1 is LGHDT and CDR2 is YNNKEL (reference sequence). V was cut by 2 bases and J by 2 bases, with 18 bases left in between. This chain's CDR3 is CASSQQRPDSQQETQYF. The CDR3 DNA sequence: TGTGCCAGCAGCCAACAACGGCCTGACAGCCAGCAAGAGACCCAGTACTTC.

The chain uses TRBV7-2 and TRBJ1-1, with D hard to call. The CDR3 covers 14 residues. Looked up from germline, CDR1 is SGHTA and CDR2 is FQGNSA. The germline V and J ends were trimmed by 2 bases and 4 bases, with 11 bases remaining between them. CDR3 nucleotide sequence: TGTGCCAGCAGCTTAACTGGGCCGACCACTGAAGCTTTCTTT. It yields the protein CASSLTGPTTEAFF.

The chain is built from TRBV19 and TRBJ2-1; 12 bases fit TRBD2. The CDR3 spans 17 residues. Germline V gives CDR1 LNHDA, CDR2 SQIVND (reference sequence). J was trimmed by 2 bases and V by 2 bases; bases with no gene match: 4. The CDR3 nucleotides read TGTGCCAGTAGTATATCCTCTAGCGGGGGGGCCTACAATGAGCAGTTCTTC. Translation: CASSISSSGGAYNEQFF.

The chain is built from TRBV14 and TRBJ1-5; D gene unclear. V was shortened by 2 bases and J by 6 bases, with 11 bases between the two germline ends. The CDR3 has 14 amino acids. The V gene's germline CDR1 is SGHDN and CDR2 FVKESK. CDR3 DNA: TGTGCCAGCAGCCAATTGGGAGCGGGTCAGCCCCAGCATTTT. This translates into CASSQLGAGQPQHF.

This clone occurred once. V usage is TRBV7-9 and J usage is TRBJ2-2, with TRBD1 matching over 9 bases. The V gene's germline CDR1 is SEHNR and CDR2 FQNEAQ (reference sequence). The CDR3 is 15 amino acids. J lost 6 bases, V lost 1 base, and 3 bases had no gene match. CDR3 sequence reads: CASSLGTGDAGELFF. Written as DNA, the CDR3 is TGTGCCAGCAGCTTAGGGACAGGGGATGCCGGGGAGCTGTTTTTT.

This chain joins TRBV3-1 (or the pseudogene TRBV3-2) and TRBJ1-6; D is ambiguous. Germline values: CDR1 LGHDT, CDR2 YNNKEL (reference sequence). The CDR3 runs 14 residues. Trimming stripped 4 bases from V and 8 bases from J, with 12 bases between. The CDR3: CASSLLNRDSPLHF. CDR3 in DNA: TGTGCCAGCAGCCTCCTAAATCGGGATTCACCCCTCCACTTT.

V gene TRBV11-2 combines with J gene TRBJ1-2; TRBD1 might be the D (5 bases). Trimming took off 1 base at V and 2 bases at J, with 8 bases between the two ends. Germline CDR1 SGHAT, CDR2 FQNNGV. The CDR3 spans 14 residues. CDR3 nucleotides: TGTGCCAGCAGCTTAGCGCCAGGGAACTATGGCTACACCTTC. This translates into CASSLAPGNYGYTF.

The chain links TRBV7-9 to TRBJ1-2; tentatively, D is TRBD1 (6 bases). The V end was cut by 5 bases, the J end by 7 bases, with 23 bases between. The CDR3 is made up of 16 amino acids. CDR1 is SEHNR and CDR2 is FQNEAQ in the germline V gene (reference sequence). The CDR3 loop reads CASSPVREQGLSGYTF. CDR3 nucleotide sequence: TGTGCCAGCAGCCCCGTTCGGGAACAGGGCCTAAGTGGCTACACCTTC.

V and J are TRBV24-1 and TRBJ2-7; perhaps TRBD1 as D (6 bases). The V gene's germline CDR1 is KGHDR and CDR2 SFDVKD. V shed 4 bases and J shed 1 base, with 13 bases lying between them. The CDR3 totals 15 residues. This CDR3 reads CATSEPTGSSYEQYF. The CDR3 DNA is TGTGCCACCAGTGAACCTACAGGGTCTTCCTACGAGCAGTACTTC.